Presented here are 20 T cell receptor beta chains from one specimen sequenced in a study of T cells after yellow fever vaccination. TCRdb re-called the 5' RACE reads with MiXCR, one entry per CDR3 protein. The repertoire includes 500,000 to 650,000 distinct CDR3 sequences, less than 20% of them detected once, and about 18% sits in the top ten. The specimen comprised PBMCs, sampled roughly 5 days after the first yellow fever vaccination. Receptors originate from a man aged 18 to 35 who received the YFV17D yellow fever vaccine.

This clonotype was observed a handful of times. The CDR3 is CASSQGWTGELFF. The CDR3 DNA sequence: TGTGCCAGCAGCCAGGGTTGGACCGGGGAGCTGTTTTTT. The chain uses TRBV3-1 and TRBJ2-2; no reliable D call. The ends were cut back, 3 bases at V and 5 bases at J, with 7 bases in the middle. This CDR3 region has 13 residues. CDR1 and CDR2 (germline): LGHDT, YNNKEL (reference sequence).

This clonotype was found a few times. The J gene is TRBJ1-2, the V gene TRBV4-1; TRBD1 might be the D (5 bases). The CDR3 consists of 16 residues. The V end was cut by 1 base, the J end by 3 bases, with 15 bases between. Germline V gene lookup returns CDR1 MGHRA and CDR2 YSYEKL. CDR3 in DNA: TGCGCCAGCAGCCAAGCATCGTCCTGGGGGTACTATGGCTACACCTTC. Translation: CASSQASSWGYYGYTF.

This chain joins TRBV7-9 and TRBJ2-3; D may be TRBD2 (5 bases). The V end lost 7 bases, the J end lost 2 bases, and 10 bases lay between the germline ends. Germline values: CDR1 SEHNR, CDR2 FQNEAQ (reference sequence). This CDR3 spans 13 amino acids. DNA for the CDR3: TGTGCCAGCAACCCGACTACCACAGATACGCAGTATTTT. Its protein product is CASNPTTTDTQYF.

This clonotype was recorded a few times. V gene TRBV7-9 combines with J gene TRBJ2-7, with D unclear. The V end was cut by 2 bases, the J end by 3 bases, with 8 bases between. Germline V CDR1 and CDR2: SEHNR, FQNEAQ (reference sequence). This CDR3 is built from 13 residues. CDR3 DNA: TGTGCCAGCAGCTTATCAACGGGCTACGAGCAGTACGTC. It is translated as CASSLSTGYEQYV.

This clonotype was seen a handful of times. The rearrangement joins TRBV5-1 to TRBJ2-3, with TRBD2 matching 7 bases. The CDR3 is 16 residues long. CDR1 and CDR2 from the germline V gene are SGHRS and YFSETQ. Trimming cost V 2 bases and J 1 base; bases outside gene matches: 7. The CDR3: CASSLKEAGGTDTQYF. The CDR3 DNA is TGCGCCAGCAGCTTAAAAGAGGCGGGGGGCACAGATACGCAGTATTTT.

This clonotype was counted between two and nine times. CDR3 in amino acids: CASSPGLAGDTQETQYF. The CDR3 nucleotides read TGTGCCAGCAGCCCCGGACTAGCGGGGGATACCCAAGAGACCCAGTACTTC. V usage is TRBV3-1 and J usage is TRBJ2-5; 13 bases fit TRBD2. CDR3 length: 17 residues. Germline trimming cut 4 bases from V and 1 base from J; bases unmatched to any gene: 6. Per germline, CDR1 LGHDT and CDR2 YNNKEL (reference sequence).

The V and J genes are TRBV12-3 or TRBV12-4 and TRBJ1-6; 8 bases map to TRBD1. V gave up 6 bases and J gave up 7 bases; unmatched junction bases: 5. This CDR3 contains 14 residues. CDR3 in amino acids: CASRGTGRNSPLHF. For the CDR3, the DNA is TGTGCCAGCAGGGGGACAGGTAGAAATTCACCCCTCCACTTT.

This clonotype has a handful of counts. This sequence joins TRBV5-1 and TRBJ2-1; maybe TRBD2 (7 bases). This CDR3 contains 14 residues. Germline V CDR1 and CDR2: SGHRS, YFSETQ. Trimming shortened V by 1 base and J by 5 bases, and 10 bases separated the two germline ends. CDR3 region: CASSLTGRDNEQFF. In DNA, the CDR3 is TGCGCCAGCAGCTTGACAGGGAGGGACAATGAGCAGTTCTTC.

V is TRBV30 and J is TRBJ1-4; no clear D gene. CDR3 length: 13 residues. The V end was cut by 6 bases, the J end by 7 bases, with 15 bases between. Germline V gene data show CDR1 as GTSNPN and CDR2 as SVGIG (reference sequence). CDR3 coding DNA: TGTGCCTGCAGGCCCCGGTCCCCTGAAAAACTGTTTTTT. This gives the protein CACRPRSPEKLFF.

The CDR3 bases are TGTGCCAGCAGACTCAGTAGAGGCAATGAGCAGTTCTTC. Amino acid sequence: CASRLSRGNEQFF. The rearrangement uses TRBV12-3 or TRBV12-4 and TRBJ2-1; D remains ambiguous. The CDR3 runs to 13 residues. Trimming stripped 6 bases from V and 6 bases from J, with 12 bases between.

This clonotype was seen a handful of times. The rearrangement joins TRBV7-9 to TRBJ1-1; D not resolved. Germline V gene data show CDR1 as SEHNR and CDR2 as FQNEAQ (reference sequence). This CDR3 contains 12 residues. Trimming removed 2 bases at V and 5 bases at J, with 6 bases between. CDR3 sequence: CASSLYSTEAFF. The DNA for the CDR3 is TGTGCCAGCAGCTTATACTCGACTGAAGCTTTCTTT.

This clonotype was observed a handful of times. The V call is TRBV12-3 or TRBV12-4, the J call TRBJ1-5, with 7 positions matching TRBD1. The V segment lost 6 bases and the J segment 4 bases; nucleotides outside the gene matches: 9. This CDR3 spans 15 amino acids. CDR3 in amino acids: CASSLNRGWNQPQHF. The CDR3 region has the DNA TGTGCCAGCAGCCTCAACAGGGGTTGGAATCAGCCCCAGCATTTT.

The gene calls are TRBV7-6 and TRBJ2-7; 8 bases align to TRBD1. The CDR3 is 15 residues long. V lost 5 bases to trimming and J lost 7 bases; unmatched junction nucleotides: 13. Germline assignment: CDR1 SGHVS and CDR2 FNYEAQ. CDR3 region: CASSPRVTGGKEQYF. The CDR3 DNA sequence: TGTGCCAGCAGCCCGCGAGTTACAGGGGGTAAGGAGCAGTACTTC.

This clonotype was picked up a small number of times. The rearrangement joins TRBV6-2 or TRBV6-3 to TRBJ1-1, with D possibly being TRBD1 (5 bases). Per the germline V gene, CDR1 is MNHEY and CDR2 is SVGEGT. The V gene lost 0 bases and the J gene lost 6 bases, with 8 bases spanning the gap. The CDR3 is 13 amino acids. CDR3 residues: CASSYSRGAEAFF. The CDR3 DNA follows: TGTGCCAGCAGTTACTCGCGGGGGGCTGAAGCTTTCTTT.

The rearrangement uses TRBV5-4 and TRBJ1-1, with 8 bases identical to TRBD1. V was clipped by 4 bases and J by 4 bases; unmatched bases: 6. The germline CDR1 and CDR2 sequences are SGHNT and YYREEE (reference sequence). The CDR3 has 14 amino acids. CDR3 protein: CASSETGAGTEAFF. The CDR3 DNA reads as TGTGCCAGCAGCGAGACAGGGGCGGGCACTGAAGCTTTCTTT.

This chain links TRBV29-1 with TRBJ2-7; 8 bases line up with TRBD1. The CDR3 runs to 13 residues. The germline V gene has CDR1 SQVTM and CDR2 ANQGSEA. V trimming: 3 bases; J trimming: 2 bases; junction bases outside the gene matches: 3. The CDR3 DNA reads as TGCAGCGTTGAGACAGGGGTGACCTACGAGCAGTACTTC. This gives the protein CSVETGVTYEQYF.

This rearrangement joins TRBV20-1 to TRBJ2-3; 9 nucleotides match TRBD2. J gave up 5 bases and V 0 bases, and 6 bases lay outside the gene matches. This CDR3 contains 15 residues. Germline V gene data show CDR1 as DFQATT and CDR2 as SNEGSKA (reference sequence). This CDR3 is CSAREAGGLVDTQYF. The CDR3 DNA is TGCAGTGCTAGAGAGGCGGGGGGGCTCGTAGATACGCAGTATTTT.

The rearrangement uses TRBV5-1 and TRBJ2-7, with unresolved D. Looked up from germline, CDR1 is SGHRS and CDR2 is YFSETQ. The CDR3 runs 16 residues. The V gene lost 2 bases and the J gene lost 2 bases, with 17 bases spanning the gap. CDR3 sequence reads: CASSFYPLAEAYEQYF. DNA of the CDR3: TGCGCCAGCAGCTTTTACCCCCTTGCCGAGGCCTACGAGCAGTACTTC.

This clonotype has a handful of counts. The chain recombines TRBV5-1 with TRBJ2-2; TRBD2 is a possible D gene (5 bases). The V gene lost 6 bases and the J gene lost 2 bases, with 17 bases spanning the gap. The CDR3 has 16 amino acids. The germline CDR1 and CDR2 sequences are SGHRS and YFSETQ. The CDR3 nucleotides read TGCGCCAGCACGTCGGAGACTATATTAAACACCGGGGAGCTGTTTTTT. This encodes CASTSETILNTGELFF.

This clonotype was seen only a few times. The chain joins TRBV5-1 to TRBJ1-1, with a tentative D call TRBD1 (5 bases). This CDR3 region has 13 residues. V lost 6 bases and J 5 bases, leaving 14 bases between the germline ends. From germline, CDR1 is SGHRS and CDR2 YFSETQ. The CDR3 region has the DNA TGCGCCAGCACAGGGATGGGTTTAACTGAAGCTTTCTTT. This translates into CASTGMGLTEAFF.